Listed below are T cell receptor beta chains from one sample, sequenced in a study of T cells in Graves' hyperthyroidism and ophthalmopathy. TCRdb used MiXCR to reprocess the multiplex PCR reads, holding one entry per CDR3 protein. The repertoire has 550,000 to 600,000 distinct CDR3 sequences, about half of them found once; the top ten carry 15% to 20%. The sample consisted of peripheral blood or thyroid tissue (not recorded which). The receptors were sampled from an adult woman with Graves' disease, either hyperthyroidism or ophthalmopathy (not recorded which). Each CDR3 is given with its conserved first and last residue. Each record gives: clone size, D gene, V gene, J gene, CDR3 protein, CDR3 DNA. The D gene is left open where the match is weak. Clone size is not always given. Where it is, it says once, few, many or a class for expanded clones.

>many|-|TRBV4-1|TRBJ1-4
CASRSGGKLFF
TGCGCCAGCAGGTCGGGAGGAAAACTGTTTTTT
>many|-|TRBV11-2|TRBJ1-1
CASSLDAAGSPEAFF
TGTGCCAGCAGCTTAGATGCGGCAGGCTCCCCTGAAGCTTTCTTT
>-|-|TRBV7-2|TRBJ1-2
CASSWDTGSSYGYTF
TGTGCCAGCAGCTGGGACACCGGTAGCTCCTATGGCTACACCTTC
>many|-|TRBV5-1|TRBJ2-7
CASTATDAYEQYF
TGCGCCAGCACCGCCACAGACGCCTACGAGCAGTACTTC
>-|TRBD1|TRBV7-8|TRBJ1-6
CASSSATGGSPLHF
TGTGCCAGCAGCTCAGCAACAGGGGGCTCACCCCTCCACTTT
>-|TRBD2|TRBV29-1|TRBJ2-5
CSVQTSEETQYF
TGCAGCGTTCAGACTAGCGAAGAGACCCAGTACTTC
>-|-|TRBV10-3|TRBJ2-7
CAISETKASYEQHF
TGTGCCATCAGTGAGACAAAGGCCTCCTACGAGCAGCACTTC
>many|-|TRBV6-5|TRBJ2-2
CARGNSTGELFF
TGTGCCAGGGGGAATAGCACCGGGGAGCTGTTTTTT
>many|TRBD1|TRBV6-6|TRBJ1-5
CASSTTGSNQPQHF
TGTGCCAGCAGTACGACAGGGAGCAATCAGCCCCAGCATTTT
>-|-|TRBV10-3|TRBJ2-3
CAISEPGRGVTDTQYF
TGTGCCATCAGTGAACCCGGGAGAGGTGTAACAGATACGCAGTATTTT
>-|-|TRBV5-1|TRBJ1-1
CASSLERRLNTEAFF
TGCGCCAGCAGCTTGGAGCGCAGGCTAAACACTGAAGCTTTCTTT
>many|TRBD1|TRBV19|TRBJ1-1
CASSIGLTGREAFF
TGTGCCAGTAGTATTGGTCTGACAGGGCGTGAAGCTTTCTTT
>-|TRBD1|TRBV2|TRBJ1-5
CASGGQGDQPQHF
TGTGCCAGCGGGGGACAGGGAGATCAGCCCCAGCATTTT
>few|-|TRBV28|TRBJ2-7
CASSPDFSYEQYF
TGTGCCAGCAGCCCCGACTTTTCCTACGAGCAGTACTTC
>-|TRBD1|TRBV29-1|TRBJ1-2
CSVELPTGQGPYGYTF
TGCAGCGTTGAGCTACCTACGGGACAGGGGCCCTATGGCTACACCTTC
>many|TRBD1|TRBV12-3/TRBV12-4|TRBJ2-2
CASSGTGYTGELFF
TGTGCCAGCAGCGGGACAGGGTATACCGGGGAGCTGTTTTTT
>few|-|TRBV2|TRBJ2-3
CASSVMAGSADTQYF
TGTGCCAGCAGCGTAATGGCGGGGAGTGCAGATACGCAGTATTTT
>many|-|TRBV6-5|TRBJ2-7
CASSYEGEQYF
TGTGCCAGCAGTTACGAAGGTGAGCAGTACTTC
>many|-|TRBV3-1|TRBJ1-6
CASSQELGDNSPLHF
TGTGCCAGCAGCCAAGAATTAGGGGACAATTCACCCCTCCACTTT
>-|TRBD1|TRBV7-3|TRBJ1-3
CASSLDDDRGTTGNTIYF
TGTGCCAGCAGCTTAGATGACGACAGGGGGACAACCGGAAACACCATATATTTT
>-|-|TRBV28|TRBJ1-1
CASYSLNTEAFF
TGTGCCAGCTATAGTCTGAACACTGAAGCTTTCTTT
>-|TRBD1|TRBV2|TRBJ1-4
CASSVGNQGVEKLFF
TGTGCCAGCAGTGTTGGCAACCAGGGGGTTGAAAAACTGTTTTTT
>-|-|TRBV20-1|TRBJ2-5
CSAWDSFETQYF
TGCAGTGCATGGGACTCGTTTGAGACCCAGTACTTC
>once|-|TRBV2|TRBJ1-6
CASRREGGQGGNSPLHF
TGTGCCAGCAGAAGAGAAGGAGGGCAGGGCGGGAATTCACCCCTCCACTTT
>-|-|TRBV29-1|TRBJ1-2
CSVQTGRANYGYTF
TGCAGCGTTCAGACCGGGAGGGCTAACTATGGCTACACCTTC
>-|TRBD1|TRBV29-1|TRBJ2-2
CSVQTGSGGELFF
TGCAGCGTCCAGACAGGGTCGGGCGGGGAGCTGTTTTTT
>many|TRBD1|TRBV5-5|TRBJ2-7
CASSLVRQGTGEQYF
TGTGCCAGCAGCTTGGTTCGACAGGGGACCGGCGAGCAGTACTTC
>-|TRBD1|TRBV2|TRBJ2-3
CASSDPPGGPTPDTQYF
TGTGCCAGCAGTGACCCCCCAGGGGGCCCAACCCCAGATACGCAGTATTTT
>many|-|TRBV10-2|TRBJ1-6
CASSEVGTLGSPLHF
TGCGCCAGCAGTGAGGTTGGAACCCTGGGGTCACCCCTCCACTTT
>-|-|TRBV5-1|TRBJ1-2
CASSPSRGRSGYTF
TGCGCCAGCAGCCCGTCCCGGGGGCGGAGTGGCTACACCTTC
>-|-|TRBV7-6|TRBJ1-6
CASSLLGNNSPLHF
TGTGCCAGCAGCTTGCTGGGGAATAATTCACCCCTCCACTTT
>-|-|TRBV20-1|TRBJ2-6
CSASIRSSGANVLTF
TGCAGTGCCAGCATCCGGAGCTCTGGGGCCAACGTCCTGACTTTC
>-|-|TRBV7-2|TRBJ2-5
CASSLPGGETQYF
TGTGCTAGCAGCTTGCCCGGGGGAGAGACCCAGTACTTC
>many|-|TRBV7-9|TRBJ2-7
CASSLWGPYEQYF
TGTGCCAGCAGCTTATGGGGACCTTACGAGCAGTACTTC
>-|-|TRBV20-1|TRBJ1-6
CSATPTLDNSPLHF
TGCAGTGCTACGCCAACCCTGGATAATTCACCCCTCCACTTT